Below, 30 T cell receptor beta chains from the same sample are listed, as sequenced in a study of blood T cells in healthy people across ages. Together with a sample-barcoded 5' primer, a J-beta primer mix was included in a second PCR lasting roughly 7 to 11 cycles. MiXCR, run by TCRdb on the 5' RACE reads, gives a single entry per CDR3 protein. The sample gives 550,000 to 750,000 distinct CDR3 sequences, roughly 21% of which show up once; about 3.6% is in the top ten. Sequenced input: blood. The receptors derive from a man aged 65-85 years in good health.

The chain joins TRBV5-1 to TRBJ2-5; 13 positions match TRBD2. The trim removed 0 bases at V and 3 bases at J, leaving 5 bases unmatched. CDR3 length equals 17 residues. Germline V gene sequence: CDR1 SGHRS, CDR2 YFSETQ. This CDR3 reads CASSLGTSGSGEETQYF. The CDR3 nucleotides are TGCGCCAGCAGCTTGGGGACTAGCGGGAGCGGTGAAGAGACCCAGTACTTC. Based on the CDR3 plus reference TRBV5-1 and TRBJ2-5, the full variable domain is KAGVTQTPRYLIKTRGQQVTLSCSPISGHRSVSWYQQTPGQGLQFLFEYFSETQRNKGNFPGRFSGRQFSNSRSEMNVSTLELGDSALYLCASSLGTSGSGEETQYFGPGTRLLVL.

This clonotype was observed at least ten times. The V call is TRBV5-1, the J call TRBJ1-6, with unresolved D. The CDR3 consists of 13 residues. Between the trimmed V and J ends, which lost 4 bases and 7 bases, there was a span of 9 bases. Germline V CDR1 and CDR2: SGHRS, YFSETQ. CDR3 protein: CASSPEGNSPLHF. Written as DNA, the CDR3 is TGCGCCAGCAGCCCGGAAGGAAATTCACCCCTCCACTTT.

This clonotype came up many times. The chain uses TRBV28 and TRBJ2-5, with TRBD1 identical over 7 bases. V lost 4 bases, J lost 2 bases, and 4 bases stayed unmatched. This CDR3 is built from 14 residues. Germline V gene sequence: CDR1 MDHEN, CDR2 SYDVKM. Here the CDR3 reads CASSSPGQQETQYF. The CDR3 DNA reads TGTGCCAGCAGTTCCCCGGGACAGCAAGAGACCCAGTACTTC.

This clonotype was counted only a few times. The chain carries TRBV27 and TRBJ1-1, with D possibly matching TRBD1 (6 bases). With 2 bases removed from V and 5 bases from J, the gap between germline ends came to 18 bases. Germline-derived CDR1 and CDR2 are MNHEY and SMNVEV (reference sequence). CDR3 length: 16 residues. The CDR3 DNA follows: TGTGCCAGCAGTTTAAGGTCCCCAGGGGCAGGAACTGAAGCTTTCTTT. Protein: CASSLRSPGAGTEAFF.

This clonotype was observed at least ten times. This chain uses TRBV19 with TRBJ2-3; TRBD2 is a possible D gene (6 bases). Trimming removed 7 bases at V and 9 bases at J, with 14 bases between. This CDR3 is built from 12 residues. The V gene's germline CDR1 is LNHDA and CDR2 SQIVND (reference sequence). This chain's CDR3 is CASTPGAGTQYF. The CDR3, as DNA: TGTGCCAGTACCCCCGGCGCGGGAACGCAGTATTTT.

The V gene is TRBV12-3 or TRBV12-4, the J gene TRBJ1-6; D may be TRBD1 (6 bases). The V gene lost 5 bases and the J gene lost 7 bases, with 9 bases spanning the gap. The CDR3 sequence is 13 residues long. CDR3 sequence (DNA): TGTGCCAGCAGTAAAACAGGGAATTCACCCCTCCACTTT. It yields the protein CASSKTGNSPLHF.

In its sample, this clonotype was seen a few times. This chain uses TRBV29-1 with TRBJ1-4; possible D gene TRBD1, 5 bases. This CDR3 is 15 amino acids long. V lost 6 bases, J lost 0 bases, and 14 bases lay in between. Looked up from germline, CDR1 is SQVTM and CDR2 is ANQGSEA. Here the CDR3 DNA reads TGCAGCGTCGGAAGGCAGGGCGCAACTAATGAAAAACTGTTTTTT. Translation: CSVGRQGATNEKLFF.

This clonotype has just one count. At one end, the junction sequence differs from germline, possibly due to a read error. The CDR3 here is CAGSQVRDRDEQYF. The CDR3 DNA is TGTGCCGGCAGCCAAGTAAGGGACAGGGACGAGCAGTACTTC. This sequence joins TRBV3-1 and TRBJ2-7, with 9 bases lining up with TRBD1. The CDR3 length is 14 residues. CDR1 LGHDT and CDR2 YNNKEL come from the germline V gene (reference sequence).

This clonotype was found a few times. The CDR3, as DNA: TGCGCCAGCAGCCAAGAATTGGCAACAGGGCGAGGCAATCAGCCCCAGCATTTT. It translates to CASSQELATGRGNQPQHF. The V call is TRBV4-3, the J call TRBJ1-5, with D tentatively TRBD1 (6 bases). V lost 0 bases to trimming and J lost 2 bases, with 17 bases between them. The CDR3 spans 18 residues. Germline values: CDR1 LGHNA, CDR2 YSLEER.

The V and J genes are TRBV3-1 and TRBJ2-3; TRBD1 matches 7 bases. The germline V gene encodes CDR1 LGHDT and CDR2 YNNKEL (reference sequence). With 5 bases clipped from V and 2 bases from J, the junction kept 7 bases outside the gene matches. This CDR3 spans 15 amino acids. CDR3 DNA sequence: TGTGCCAGCAGCGACAGGGTTTCGGTCACAGATACGCAGTATTTT. Protein product: CASSDRVSVTDTQYF.

This clonotype was detected only a few times. The chain links TRBV11-2 to TRBJ2-5, with 11 nucleotides matching TRBD2. The assigned J gene may be wrong: the sequence end matches TRBJ2-7 better. From germline, CDR1 is SGHAT and CDR2 FQNNGV. The CDR3 length is 15 residues. CDR3 DNA: TGTGCCAGCAGCTTCTATAGCGGGAGGGCCTACGAGCAGTACTTC. This sequence encodes CASSFYSGRAYEQYF.

At least ten counts were recorded for this clonotype. The junction shows a germline mismatch at one end, possibly a read error. The chain uses TRBV5-1 and TRBJ2-3, with TRBD2 matching over 11 bases. Germline loops: CDR1 SGHRS, CDR2 YFSETQ. The CDR3 totals 15 residues. The CDR3 DNA sequence: TGTGCCAGCAGTTTAGCGGGAGGGCCGACAGATACGCAGTATTTT. It yields the protein CASSLAGGPTDTQYF. Full variable domain (outside the CDR3, taken from reference TRBV5-1 and TRBJ2-3): KAGVTQTPRYLIKTRGQQVTLSCSPISGHRSVSWYQQTPGQGLQFLFEYFSETQRNKGNFPGRFSGRQFSNSRSEMNVSTLELGDSALYLCASSLAGGPTDTQYFGPGTRLTVL.

This clonotype was seen a handful of times. The chain recombines TRBV7-6 with TRBJ2-2, with a possible D match to TRBD2 (6 bases). CDR3 length: 16 amino acids. Germline CDR1 is SGHVS and CDR2 is FNYEAQ. Trimming left V 3 bases short and J 1 base short, with 12 bases between. The chain's CDR3 is CASSLNSGGNTGELFF. In nucleotides, the CDR3 is TGTGCCAGCAGCTTGAATAGCGGAGGGAACACCGGGGAGCTGTTTTTT.

This clonotype has only a few counts. Here the CDR3 reads CASSQEVTALRSPQHF. CDR3 sequence (DNA): TGTGCCAGCAGCCAAGAGGTTACGGCGTTAAGATCACCCCAGCATTTT. The chain employs TRBV4-2 and TRBJ1-5, with D unresolved. Germline CDR1 is LGHNA and CDR2 is YNFKEQ. V was shortened by 0 bases and J by 10 bases, with 19 bases between the two germline ends. The CDR3 is 16 amino acids.

There are a few counts of this clonotype. The chain has TRBV20-1 and TRBJ1-2; D is uncertain. Germline CDR1 DFQATT, CDR2 SNEGSKA (reference sequence). Trimming removed 0 bases from V and 4 bases from J, with 15 bases in between. The CDR3 extends over 15 amino acids. DNA for the CDR3: TGCAGTGCTAGAGATCTGGGGAAGGATTTCTATGGCTACACCTTC. This sequence encodes CSARDLGKDFYGYTF.

This clonotype has more than one count but fewer than ten. The rearrangement uses TRBV9 and TRBJ1-6, with TRBD1 matching 8 bases. The V segment lost 4 bases and the J segment 6 bases; nucleotides outside the gene matches: 6. The V gene's germline CDR1 is SGDLS and CDR2 YYNGEE. The CDR3 has 15 amino acids. The CDR3 spells CASSPRDRPNSPLHF. The CDR3 DNA is TGTGCCAGCAGCCCCCGGGACAGGCCTAATTCACCCCTCCACTTT.

This clonotype occurred a few times. The rearrangement joins TRBV6-2 or TRBV6-3 to TRBJ2-1; 7 bases map to TRBD2. V shed 2 bases, J shed 2 bases, and the junction held 6 bases outside the gene matches. CDR3 length: 16 amino acids. CDR1 and CDR2 from the germline V gene are MNHEY and SVGEGT. The CDR3 nucleotides are TGTGCCAGCAGTTACACGCGGGAGAACACCTACAATGAGCAGTTCTTC. It codes for CASSYTRENTYNEQFF.

This clonotype was detected a few times. The chain employs TRBV18 and TRBJ2-7; TRBD1 matches at 9 bases. The CDR3 contains 15 residues. The junction had 8 bases not matched to a gene; V was cut back by 5 bases and J by 3 bases. Looked up from germline, CDR1 is KGHSH and CDR2 is LQKENI. CDR3 bases: TGTGCCAGCTCAGAAACGGGACAGGGCTACTACGAGCAGTACTTC. As protein: CASSETGQGYYEQYF.

The table lists this clonotype with many counts. V usage is TRBV12-3 or TRBV12-4 and J usage is TRBJ2-5; tentative D call: TRBD2 (6 bases). The CDR3 is 14 amino acids. The ends were cut back, 5 bases at V and 5 bases at J, with 15 bases in the middle. CDR3 protein: CASSPGGGGETQYF. CDR3 in DNA: TGTGCCAGCAGTCCCGGAGGAGGAGGGGAGACCCAGTACTTC.

This clonotype was found a few times. The chain carries TRBV7-9 and TRBJ2-5; TRBD2 might be the D (6 bases). Trimming shortened V by 4 bases and J by 5 bases, and 14 bases separated the two germline ends. CDR3 length: 14 residues. Germline-derived CDR1 and CDR2 are SEHNR and FQNEAQ (reference sequence). CDR3 loop: CASSSAGRGETQYF. Here the CDR3 DNA reads TGTGCCAGCAGCTCCGCTGGCCGGGGGGAGACCCAGTACTTC.

V usage is TRBV20-1 and J usage is TRBJ2-1; TRBD2 matches 10 bases. Germline CDR1 DFQATT, CDR2 SNEGSKA (reference sequence). J gave up 10 bases and V 6 bases, and 12 bases lay outside the gene matches. This CDR3 is built from 14 residues. CDR3 in amino acids: CSATASGSTWEQFF. Here the CDR3 DNA reads TGCAGTGCCACCGCTAGCGGGAGCACATGGGAGCAGTTCTTC.

The chain links TRBV6-2 or TRBV6-3 to TRBJ2-5, with TRBD2 identical over 9 bases. With 4 bases clipped from V and 5 bases from J, the junction kept 5 bases outside the gene matches. CDR3 size: 14 residues. Germline assignment: CDR1 MNHEY and CDR2 SVGEGT. The CDR3 reads CASSSPSGMETQYF. Written as DNA, the CDR3 is TGTGCCAGCAGTTCCCCTAGCGGGATGGAGACCCAGTACTTC.

The table lists this clonotype with many counts. This CDR3 is CSAGGLADYNEQFF. The CDR3, as DNA: TGCAGTGCTGGGGGACTAGCGGATTACAATGAGCAGTTCTTC. The rearrangement uses TRBV20-1 and TRBJ2-1; 11 bases match TRBD2. The CDR3 extends over 14 amino acids. Germline V gene lookup returns CDR1 DFQATT and CDR2 SNEGSKA (reference sequence). J was trimmed by 4 bases and V by 5 bases; bases with no gene match: 4.

This clonotype occurred a few times. The rearrangement uses TRBV7-9 and TRBJ2-5; TRBD1 matches at 7 bases. With 5 bases clipped from V and 3 bases from J, the junction kept 9 bases outside the gene matches. The CDR3 runs to 15 residues. The V gene's germline CDR1 is SEHNR and CDR2 FQNEAQ (reference sequence). The CDR3 DNA is TGTGCCAGCAGCACTCGACAGGGTACCGAAGAGACCCAGTACTTC. This translates into CASSTRQGTEETQYF.

The genes are TRBV5-1 and TRBJ2-5; the match to TRBD2 covers 8 bases. The end of the DNA is better explained by TRBJ2-1, so the J call may be wrong. Per the germline V gene, CDR1 is SGHRS and CDR2 is YFSETQ. There are 13 residues in the CDR3. CDR3 sequence: CASSSLAENEQFF. The CDR3 coding sequence is TGCGCCAGCAGCTCACTAGCGGAAAATGAGCAGTTCTTC.

In its sample, this clonotype was seen a few times. The chain has TRBV20-1 and TRBJ2-5; 10 nucleotides line up with TRBD2. The CDR3 runs 14 residues. Trimming at V came to 3 bases and at J to 4 bases, leaving 5 bases not matched to a gene. Germline loops: CDR1 DFQATT, CDR2 SNEGSKA (reference sequence). CDR3 nucleotides: TGCAGTGCTAGGCTAGCGGGAGTAATAGAGACCCAGTACTTC. Translated, it gives CSARLAGVIETQYF.

This chain joins TRBV20-1 and TRBJ2-7; 7 positions agree with TRBD1. This CDR3 comprises 13 residues. Germline V gene data show CDR1 as DFQATT and CDR2 as SNEGSKA (reference sequence). J lost 5 bases, V lost 1 base, and 5 bases had no gene match. The CDR3 region has the DNA TGCAGTGCTAGAGGACAGGGTACCGACGAGCAGTACTTC. It encodes CSARGQGTDEQYF.

CDR3 bases: TGTGCCAGCAGCTTGAGACCCACTAGCGGGGTGACAGATACGCAGTATTTT. Encoded protein: CASSLRPTSGVTDTQYF. This rearrangement joins TRBV11-2 to TRBJ2-3; 10 bases fit TRBD2. The V and J ends lost 3 bases and 3 bases, in that order; junction bases with no gene match: 9. CDR3 length: 17 residues. The germline CDR1 and CDR2 sequences are SGHAT and FQNNGV.

The table lists this clonotype with a few counts. The J gene is TRBJ2-2, the V gene TRBV20-1, with TRBD1 identical over 10 bases. The V and J ends lost 7 bases and 1 base, in that order; junction bases with no gene match: 9. Germline V lookup: CDR1 DFQATT, CDR2 SNEGSKA (reference sequence). This CDR3 contains 16 residues. The CDR3, as DNA: TGCAGTGTCGGACAGGGGGTCGGTCGGAACACCGGGGAGCTGTTTTTT. Protein: CSVGQGVGRNTGELFF.

In its sample, this clonotype was seen a few times. The chain employs TRBV12-3 or TRBV12-4 and TRBJ2-5; D is possibly TRBD1 or TRBD2 (5 bases each). The last part of the DNA fits TRBJ2-7 better; the J call may be wrong. The CDR3 sequence is 15 residues long. In DNA, the CDR3 is TGTGCCAGCAGTCGGGACGGTCTTGGGTCCTACGAGCAGTACTTC. Its protein product is CASSRDGLGSYEQYF.